This is a list of T cell receptor beta chains from one sample in a study of response to subunit inactivated influenza vaccine. TCRdb fed the RT-PCR reads into MiXCR, producing one record per CDR3 protein. The repertoire holds about 310,000 distinct CDR3 sequences, with 21% as singletons. Specimen: PBMCs from blood, collected less than 22 months after vaccination. These TCRs come from a man between 50 and 69 years old who received an inactivated influenza vaccine. CDR3s include the opening cysteine and the closing phenylalanine or tryptophan. A D gene is named only where the DNA matches it firmly. Not all rows give a size; the values are once, few, many and, for expanded clones, a class.

>TRBJ2-3|TRBV7-2|-|-
TGTGCCAGCAGCTCGACTAGAATGAGCACAGATACGCAGTATTTT
CASSSTRMSTDTQYF
>TRBJ2-6|TRBV10-3|few|-
TGTGCCATCAGTGAGTCACGGGGAGCCGGGGCCAACGTCCTGACTTTC
CAISESRGAGANVLTF
>TRBJ1-2|TRBV5-1|-|-
TGCGCCAGCAGCGGGTCGGCAGGGAACTATGGCTACACCTTC
CASSGSAGNYGYTF
>TRBJ1-2|TRBV3-1|many|-
TGTGCCAGCAGCCCGAATCCAGCAGGGGCGGATAACTATGGCTACACCTTC
CASSPNPAGADNYGYTF
>TRBJ2-3|TRBV4-2|-|TRBD2
TGTGCCAGCAGCACAACTAGCGGGACCCTTTCCACAGATACGCAGTATTTT
CASSTTSGTLSTDTQYF
>TRBJ2-5|TRBV7-9|few|-
TGTGCCAGCAGCTTATCAGTGACCCAGTACTTC
CASSLSVTQYF
>TRBJ2-1|TRBV7-9|few|TRBD2
TGTGCCAGCAGACTATCCCAGGTTAGCGGGTACAATGAGCAGTTCTTC
CASRLSQVSGYNEQFF
>TRBJ1-1|TRBV27|-|-
TGTGCCAGCAGTTTATCCAGGGCCTGGACTGAAGCTTTCTTT
CASSLSRAWTEAFF
>TRBJ2-7|TRBV5-1|few|TRBD1
TGCGCCAGCTCGGAACAGGGGACCTACGAGCAGTACTTC
CASSEQGTYEQYF
>TRBJ1-3|TRBV5-5|few|-
TGTGCCAGCAGCCACCGGCCGGAGAGCTCTGGAAACACCATATATTTT
CASSHRPESSGNTIYF
>TRBJ1-5|TRBV28|few|TRBD1
TGTGCCAGCAGTTTACGCGGCGGGACAGGGGGCCAGCCCCAGCATTTT
CASSLRGGTGGQPQHF
>TRBJ1-1|TRBV11-2|-|-
TGTGCCAGCAGCTTAGATGCGGCCCTGAACACTGAAGCTTTCTTT
CASSLDAALNTEAFF
>TRBJ1-2|TRBV18|-|-
TGTGCCAGCTCACCACCGATGGGGCCAGGGACACGGTATGGCTACACCTTC
CASSPPMGPGTRYGYTF
>TRBJ1-1|TRBV2|-|TRBD1
TGTGCCAGCAGTGAAGGCCGGACAGGTTGGAACACTGAAGCTTTCTTT
CASSEGRTGWNTEAFF
>TRBJ1-4|TRBV4-1|many|TRBD1
TGCGCCAGCAGCCAAATCGGGACAGGCTATGAAAAACTGTTTTTT
CASSQIGTGYEKLFF
>TRBJ2-5|TRBV20-1|few|TRBD2
TGCAGTGCTAGAGTGATCCTAGCGGGCTCTCGGGAGACCCAGTACTTC
CSARVILAGSRETQYF
>TRBJ1-1|TRBV10-3|-|-
TGTGCCATCAGGGAGGTGGGGGGTACTGAAGCTTTCTTT
CAIREVGGTEAFF
>TRBJ2-3|TRBV5-1|-|-
TGCGCCAGCAGCCCCAGCGGTTTTAGCACAGATACGCAGTATTTT
CASSPSGFSTDTQYF
>TRBJ1-3|TRBV25-1|-|-
TGTGCCAGCAGTGAGCCCGGGTCTGGAAACACCATATATTTT
CASSEPGSGNTIYF
>TRBJ2-3|TRBV20-1|-|-
TGCAGTGCTGAGGGAACGGGCCAATATACGCAGTATTTT
CSAEGTGQYTQYF
>TRBJ2-7|TRBV6-1|-|-
TGTGCCAGCAAAAACCAACAGGGCTCCTACGAGCAGTACTTC
CASKNQQGSYEQYF
>TRBJ2-6|TRBV12-3/TRBV12-4|few|-
TGTGCCAGCAGTCCGGGGCACTCTGGGGCCAACGTCCTGACTTTC
CASSPGHSGANVLTF
>TRBJ1-6|TRBV5-4|-|-
TGTGCCAGCAGCTTGGTCGGCAGGGGAGGGTCACCCCTCCACTTT
CASSLVGRGGSPLHF
>TRBJ2-7|TRBV7-9|-|TRBD2
TGTGCCAGCAGCGTACTAGCGGGAGGGCGCGACGAGCAGTACTTC
CASSVLAGGRDEQYF
>TRBJ2-1|TRBV13|few|TRBD1
TGTGCCAGCAGCTCGGACAGGGAAGTGGAGCAGTTCTTC
CASSSDREVEQFF
>TRBJ2-2|TRBV11-2|many|TRBD1
TGTGCCAGCAGCGGACTCAGGACAGGGCTAACCGGGGAGCTGTTTTTT
CASSGLRTGLTGELFF
>TRBJ1-1|TRBV3-1|many|TRBD1
TGTGCCAGCACCACCGGGTCTCAGGGGGGCACTGAAGCTTTCTTT
CASTTGSQGGTEAFF
>TRBJ1-6|TRBV25-1|many|-
TGTGCCAGCAGTGAAGCACAGGGAGACTCACCCCTCCACTTT
CASSEAQGDSPLHF
>TRBJ2-7|TRBV11-2|-|-
TGTGCCAGCAGCTTAGCGGGGGAAAGCTACGAGCAGTACTTC
CASSLAGESYEQYF
>TRBJ1-1|TRBV12-3/TRBV12-4|many|TRBD1
TGTGCCAGCAGTCCACTAGGCAGGGGGCTTTTCTTT
CASSPLGRGLFF
>TRBJ1-6|TRBV2|few|-
TGTGCCAGCAGCGCTCGGACAGCTATGAATTCACCCCTCCACTTT
CASSARTAMNSPLHF
>TRBJ2-1|TRBV7-8|few|-
TGTGCCAGCAGCTTAGCTTACAATGAGCAGTTCTTC
CASSLAYNEQFF
>TRBJ1-3|TRBV4-3|few|TRBD1
TGCGCCAGCAGCCAAGGGACAGGGACTGGAAACACCATATATTTT
CASSQGTGTGNTIYF
>TRBJ2-7|TRBV7-6|few|TRBD2
TGTGCCAGCAGCTCAGTGACCCGGGACTATGGAATCGCCTACGAGCAGTACTTC
CASSSVTRDYGIAYEQYF
>TRBJ2-5|TRBV7-2|few|-
TGTGCCAGCAGATCCCAAGAGACCCAGTACTTC
CASRSQETQYF
>TRBJ2-3|TRBV4-3|few|TRBD2
TGCGCCAGCAGCCAGATGGGGATAGCGGGGGGCGCAGATACGCAGTATTTT
CASSQMGIAGGADTQYF
>TRBJ2-7|TRBV7-8|few|-
TGTGCCAGCAGCTTATTAGGGAAGGGGAGCGAGCAGTACTTC
CASSLLGKGSEQYF
>TRBJ2-5|TRBV20-1|-|TRBD1
TGCAGTGCTACCCTCCCGACAGGGGAGGAGACCCAGTACTTC
CSATLPTGEETQYF
>TRBJ1-1|TRBV12-3/TRBV12-4|-|-
TGTGCCAGCAGCCAGGAAGTGGCAGGGCCCACGGGGACTGAAGCTTTCTTT
CASSQEVAGPTGTEAFF
>TRBJ1-2|TRBV20-1|-|-
TGCAGTGCTATCCTCCGGACGGTCGAATATGGCTACACCTTC
CSAILRTVEYGYTF
>TRBJ1-3|TRBV9|-|-
TGTGCCAGCAGCGTAGTTGGGGGGTCTGGAAACACCATATATTTT
CASSVVGGSGNTIYF
>TRBJ1-1|TRBV5-1|few|-
TGCGCCAGCAGCTTGGTCGCCGAAATGAACACTGAAGCTTTCTTT
CASSLVAEMNTEAFF
>TRBJ1-6|TRBV7-9|-|TRBD1
TGTGCCAGCAGAGGGACAGGGAATTCACCCCTCCACTTT
CASRGTGNSPLHF
>TRBJ1-1|TRBV10-2|many|TRBD1
TGCGCCAGCAGTTCGGGACAGATGAACACTGAAGCTTTCTTT
CASSSGQMNTEAFF
>TRBJ1-2|TRBV20-1|-|-
TGCAGTGCTAGATACCCCCTCGTTAACTATGGCTACACCTTC
CSARYPLVNYGYTF
>TRBJ2-3|TRBV23-1|-|TRBD2
TGCGCCAGCAGTCAAAGAGCGGGAGAGCCAGATACGCAGTATTTT
CASSQRAGEPDTQYF
>TRBJ2-3|TRBV29-1|-|-
TGCAGCGTTGGGGTGGGAGCTAGCACAGATACGCAGTATTTT
CSVGVGASTDTQYF